This T cell receptor beta chain was retrieved from a study of early T cells in non-severe SARS-CoV-2 infection. Study summary: Bulk RNA from unsorted whole blood was sequenced; chains were unpaired. Study-level findings and limits: Matching results from VDJdb favored anti-spike CD8 responses, leaving private and CD4 specificities undetected.

The CDR3 spans 12 residues. In germline, CDR1 is SNHLY, CDR2 FYNNEI. Trimming shortened V by 5 bases and J by 4 bases, and 8 bases separated the two germline ends. Individual cDNA molecules were tagged with unique molecular identifiers, the study reported. TCRdb reprocessed the 5' RACE reads with MiXCR, giving one entry per CDR3 protein. Seen here are 25,000 to 30,000 distinct CDR3 sequences, less than 6.5% observed once, and the top ten hold approximately 30%. This clonotype was seen only a few times. The antigen remains undetermined. This sequence was found in an adult who was a healthcare worker with PCR-confirmed SARS-CoV-2 infection or an uninfected control (not recorded which). The sample was whole blood, taken at baseline. V and J are TRBV2 and TRBJ1-2; unclear D gene. CDR3 nucleotide sequence: TGTGCCAGCAGTTTACGGGGCTATGGCTACACCTTC. It translates to CASSLRGYGYTF.